This T cell receptor beta chain was observed in a study of T cell changes during pregnancy in multiple sclerosis. V gave up 1 base and J gave up 2 bases; unmatched junction bases: 7. The CDR3 extends over 16 amino acids. Germline V gene data show CDR1 as MGHRA and CDR2 as YSYEKL. The assay was immunoSEQ multiplex PCR, and TCRdb's table has in-frame clones only and misses some. The data contain around 56,000 clones, 90% of them singletons. The chain joins TRBV4-1 to TRBJ1-2; TRBD1 agrees at 7 bases. This specimen was peripheral blood, taken in the first trimester of pregnancy. The source is a female donor in good health, enrolled as a control in a pregnancy study. Here the CDR3 reads CASSQVLGQANYGYTF. As DNA, the CDR3 is TGCGCCAGCAGCCAAGTACTCGGACAGGCAAACTATGGCTACACCTTC.